The clone carrying this T cell receptor (beta chain) was observed once. Its antigen is currently unknown. The study ran its PCR with 60 Vbeta and 13 Jbeta primers. Only in-frame clones appear in the TCRdb table, and some are missing; sequencing was by immunoSEQ multiplex PCR. Of about 160,000 clones in the sample, around 79% were seen once. These data originate in a study of cytomegalovirus exposure and HLA in healthy donors. Overall study findings and caveats: An analysis was carried out later, and it reportedly showed fewer N-insertions in an Asian-associated ancestry cluster than the approximately 610-donor mean.

The CDR3 sequence is 15 residues long. CDR1 MNHEY and CDR2 SMNVEV come from the germline V gene (reference sequence). V lost 5 bases to trimming and J lost 4 bases; unmatched junction nucleotides: 9. The sequence derives from a female donor in good health and CMV-seronegative. The sequencing input was PBMCs. V and J are TRBV27 and TRBJ2-7; 9 nucleotides match TRBD2. The CDR3 here is CASSPLGLAGYEQYF. The CDR3, as DNA: TGTGCCAGCAGTCCCCTGGGGCTAGCGGGGTACGAGCAGTACTTC.